This T cell receptor (beta chain) originates from a study of blood T cell repertoires in COVID-19. Germline CDR1 reads LNHNV; CDR2 reads YYDKDF (reference sequence). V lost 3 bases and J lost 10; bases outside the gene matches: 5. The CDR3 spans 14 residues. The assay was immunoSEQ multiplex PCR, and TCRdb's table has in-frame clones only and misses some. The sample has approximately 130,000 clones; approximately 81% are singletons. The sequence derives from a man between 60 and 75 years old with acute or convalescent COVID-19. The rearrangement uses TRBV15 and TRBJ1-6; TRBD1 agrees at 8 bases. The sequenced sample consisted of peripheral blood. The CDR3 DNA reads as TGTGCCACCAGCAGGGACAGGGTAAACTCACCCCTCCACTTT. Translation: CATSRDRVNSPLHF.